The present TCR beta chain was sequenced within a study of T cell changes during pregnancy in multiple sclerosis. Repertoires were generated with immunoSEQ multiplex PCR, while TCRdb's copy carries only in-frame clones and drops some. The sample includes 54,000 or so clones, 93% of them seen just once. The TCR was taken from a female donor with multiple sclerosis, enrolled in a pregnancy study. This specimen consisted of CD4+ T cells from peripheral blood mononuclear cells, obtained before pregnancy.

The CDR3 DNA reads as TGTGCCAGCTCACTCCAATCAACCGGGGAGCTGTTTTTT. Its translation is CASSLQSTGELFF. The gene calls are TRBV18 and TRBJ2-2, with D unclear. This CDR3 has 13 residues. Germline-derived CDR1 and CDR2 are KGHSH and LQKENI. The V end lost 4 bases, the J end lost 5 bases, and 8 bases lay between the germline ends.